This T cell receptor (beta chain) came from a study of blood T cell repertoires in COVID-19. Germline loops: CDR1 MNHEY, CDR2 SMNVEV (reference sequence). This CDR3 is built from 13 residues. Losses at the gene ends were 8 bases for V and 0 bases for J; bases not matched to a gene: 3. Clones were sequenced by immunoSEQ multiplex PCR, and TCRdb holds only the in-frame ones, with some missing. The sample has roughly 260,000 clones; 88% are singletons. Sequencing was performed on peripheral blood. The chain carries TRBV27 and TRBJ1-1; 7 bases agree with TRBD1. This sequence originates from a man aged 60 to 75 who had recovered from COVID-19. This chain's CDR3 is CASRGQLNTEAFF. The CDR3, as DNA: TGTGCCAGCCGGGGACAGCTGAACACTGAAGCTTTCTTT.